Listed below are T cell receptor beta chains from one sample, sequenced in a study of shared clonotypes between healthy human individuals. Some clones are missing from TCRdb's copy, which holds only in-frame ones; the method was immunoSEQ multiplex PCR. Of 740,000 or so clones listed, approximately 73% are singletons. Material: memory CD4+ T cells sorted from blood. The receptors stem from a woman younger than 45 in good health. The CDR3 runs from the conserved cysteine through the conserved F or W. A D gene is named only where the DNA matches it firmly. The size of a clone is reported for some rows only, either as once, few or many, or as a class for expanded clones.

j_call v_call clone_size d_call cdr3_aa cdr3_nt
TRBJ2-5 TRBV7-9 NA NA CASSPAGETQYF TGTGCCAGCAGCCCAGCCGGAGAGACCCAGTACTTC
TRBJ2-2 TRBV30 NA NA CAWKTAGPNDGELFF TGTGCCTGGAAAACCGCGGGCCCTAATGACGGGGAGCTGTTTTTT
TRBJ1-1 TRBV5-1 NA NA CASSWGTGNTEAFF TGCGCCAGCAGCTGGGGAACAGGGAACACTGAAGCTTTCTTT
TRBJ2-2 TRBV9 NA NA CASSGTVTGELFF TGTGCCAGCAGCGGGACGGTGACCGGGGAGCTGTTTTTT
TRBJ2-2 TRBV4-2 NA NA CASSQEGGTASAGELFF TGTGCCAGCAGCCAAGAAGGCGGGACCGCGAGCGCCGGGGAGCTGTTTTTT
TRBJ2-7 TRBV29-1 NA NA CSVWGAPGDNEQYF TGCAGCGTTTGGGGGGCCCCCGGTGATAACGAGCAGTACTTC
TRBJ2-1 TRBV7-9 NA NA CASSSTGRGDNEQFF TGTGCCAGCAGCTCGACAGGTCGAGGGGACAATGAGCAGTTCTTC
TRBJ2-7 TRBV5-4 NA NA CASSNSYEQYF TGTGCCAGCAGCAACAGCTACGAGCAGTACTTC
TRBJ2-2 TRBV5-1 NA NA CASWSSTGELFF TGCGCCAGCTGGAGTAGCACCGGGGAGCTGTTTTTT
TRBJ2-3 TRBV12-5 NA TRBD2 CASGLATSGLADTQYF TGTGCTAGTGGTTTGGCAACTAGCGGCTTGGCAGATACGCAGTATTTT
TRBJ2-5 TRBV10-3 NA TRBD2 CAISEREGLETQYF TGTGCCATCAGTGAGCGGGAGGGCCTCGAGACCCAGTACTTC
TRBJ1-5 TRBV28 NA NA CASRGRTHQPQHF TGTGCCAGCAGAGGTAGGACCCATCAGCCCCAGCATTTT
TRBJ2-2 TRBV5-1 many TRBD1 CASRFEADRAHTGELFF TGCGCCAGCAGGTTCGAGGCCGACAGGGCTCACACCGGGGAGCTGTTTTTT
TRBJ2-5 TRBV5-1 NA TRBD2 CASTSGNSGEQGTQYF TGCGCCAGCACCTCGGGTAATAGCGGGGAACAAGGGACCCAGTACTTC
TRBJ1-1 TRBV5-6 NA NA CASSLVGPHTEAFF TGTGCCAGCAGCTTGGTTGGGCCCCACACTGAAGCTTTCTTT
TRBJ2-2 TRBV28 NA NA CASSFSGNTGELFF TGTGCCAGCAGTTTCTCAGGGAACACCGGGGAGCTGTTTTTT